The T cell receptor beta chain under discussion was sequenced for a study of control samples from healthy donors and cancer patients. Here immunoSEQ multiplex PCR was the method, and the copy in TCRdb shows in-frame clones only, minus some. Of around 200,000 clones listed, roughly 94% are singletons. Trimming pared 6 bases from V and 7 bases from J, leaving 10 bases between. Germline V gives CDR1 SNHLY, CDR2 FYNNEI. The CDR3 sequence is 11 residues long. This clone was recorded once. The TCR comes from a man aged 50 or older in good health. Sequencing was done on a sample of blood. This sequence joins TRBV2 and TRBJ2-7; perhaps D is TRBD1 or TRBD2 (5 bases each). The CDR3 region has the DNA TGTGCCAGCAGCGGGACGGTTGAGCAGTACTTC. The encoded protein is CASSGTVEQYF.